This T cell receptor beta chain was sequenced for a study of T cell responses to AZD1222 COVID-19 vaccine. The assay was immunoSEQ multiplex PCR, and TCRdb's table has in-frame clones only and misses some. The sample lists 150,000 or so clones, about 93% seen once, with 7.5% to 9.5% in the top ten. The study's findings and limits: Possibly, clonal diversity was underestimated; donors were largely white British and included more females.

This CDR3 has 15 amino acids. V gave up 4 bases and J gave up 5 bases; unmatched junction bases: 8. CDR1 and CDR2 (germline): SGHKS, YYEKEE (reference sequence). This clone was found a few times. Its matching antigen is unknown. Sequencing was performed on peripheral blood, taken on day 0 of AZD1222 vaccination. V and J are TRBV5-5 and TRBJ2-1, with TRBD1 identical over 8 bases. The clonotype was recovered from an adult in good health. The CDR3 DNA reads TGTGCCAGCAGCCGCGACAGGGGTCACCACAATGAGCAGTTCTTC. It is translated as CASSRDRGHHNEQFF. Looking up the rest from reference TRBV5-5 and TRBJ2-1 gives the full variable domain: DAGVTQSPTHLIKTRGQQVTLRCSPISGHKSVSWYQQVLGQGPQFIFQYYEKEERGRGNFPDRFSARQFPNYSSELNVNALLLGDSALYLCASSRDRGHHNEQFFGPGTRLTVL.